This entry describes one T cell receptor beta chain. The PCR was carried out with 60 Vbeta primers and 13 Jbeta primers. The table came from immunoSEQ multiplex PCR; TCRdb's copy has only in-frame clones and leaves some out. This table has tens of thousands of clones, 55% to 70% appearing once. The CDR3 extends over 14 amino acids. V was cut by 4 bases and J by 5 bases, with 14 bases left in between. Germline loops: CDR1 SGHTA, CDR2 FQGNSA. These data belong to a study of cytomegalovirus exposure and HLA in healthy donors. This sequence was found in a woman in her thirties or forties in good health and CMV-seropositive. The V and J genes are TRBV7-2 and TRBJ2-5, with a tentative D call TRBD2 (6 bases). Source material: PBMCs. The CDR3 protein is CASSYQNGGETQYF. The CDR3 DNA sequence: TGTGCCAGCAGCTACCAAAACGGAGGGGAGACCCAGTACTTC.